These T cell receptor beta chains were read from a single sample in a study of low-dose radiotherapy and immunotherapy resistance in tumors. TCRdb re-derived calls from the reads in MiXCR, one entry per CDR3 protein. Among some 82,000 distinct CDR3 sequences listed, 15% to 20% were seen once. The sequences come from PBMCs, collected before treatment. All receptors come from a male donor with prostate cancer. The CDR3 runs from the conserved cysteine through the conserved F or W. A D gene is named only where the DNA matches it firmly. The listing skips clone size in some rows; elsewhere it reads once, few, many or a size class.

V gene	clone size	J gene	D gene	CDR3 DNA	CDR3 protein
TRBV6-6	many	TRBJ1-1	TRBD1	TGTGCCAGCAGTGCAACAGGGGGCACTGAAGCTTTCTTT	CASSATGGTEAFF
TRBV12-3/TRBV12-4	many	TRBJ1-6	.	TGTGCCAGCAGTCCACAGCAAACGTCCTATAATTCACCCCTCCACTTT	CASSPQQTSYNSPLHF
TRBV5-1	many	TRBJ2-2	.	TGCGCCAGCAGCCTTGCTGACGTTTACACCGGGGAGCTGTTTTTT	CASSLADVYTGELFF
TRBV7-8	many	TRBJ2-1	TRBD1	TGTGCCAGCAGCCCCTGGGACAGGCAATTCAATGAGCAGTTCTTC	CASSPWDRQFNEQFF
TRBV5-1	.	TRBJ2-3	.	TGCGCCAGCAGCCCCGGGGACCGCACAGATACGCAGTATTTT	CASSPGDRTDTQYF
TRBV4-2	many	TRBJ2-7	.	TGTGCCAGCAGCCAAGATAAGGGAGCCTACGAGCAGTACTTC	CASSQDKGAYEQYF
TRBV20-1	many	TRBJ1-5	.	TGCAGTGCTAGAGATTCCGACGGAAGCGGGATAAATCAGCCCCAGCATTTT	CSARDSDGSGINQPQHF
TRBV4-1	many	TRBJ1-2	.	TGCGCCAGCAGCCTGGAACCTGTCAAAAACTATGGCTACACCTTC	CASSLEPVKNYGYTF
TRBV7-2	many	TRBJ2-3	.	TGTGCCAGCAGCTTAGAGCGGAGCACAGATACGCAGTATTTT	CASSLERSTDTQYF
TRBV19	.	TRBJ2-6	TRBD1	TGTGCCAGTAGTCTTAGGACAGGGGGCGCTTCTGGGGCCAACGTCCTGACTTTC	CASSLRTGGASGANVLTF
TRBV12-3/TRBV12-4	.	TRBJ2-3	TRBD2	TGTGCCAGCACCCTAGGCCTGGCTAGCGGGAGTCAAGATACGCAGTATTTT	CASTLGLASGSQDTQYF
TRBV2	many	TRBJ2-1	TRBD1	TGTGCCAGCAGTCGCGGGCGGACAGGGATCAGCCATGAGCAGTTCTTC	CASSRGRTGISHEQFF
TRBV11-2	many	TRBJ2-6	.	TGTGCCAGCAGCTTAGAGCCCGGCTCTGGGGCCAACGTCCTGACTTTC	CASSLEPGSGANVLTF
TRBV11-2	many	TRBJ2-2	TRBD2	TGTGCCAGCAGCCCGCGACTAGCGGGCGTCACCGGGGAGCTGTTTTTT	CASSPRLAGVTGELFF
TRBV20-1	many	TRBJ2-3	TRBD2	TGCAGTGTAATCCCAGCGGGGGGCACAGATACGCAGTATTTT	CSVIPAGGTDTQYF
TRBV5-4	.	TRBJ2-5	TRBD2	TGTGCCAGCAGACCTAGCGGGGGAACCCAAGAGACCCAGTACTTC	CASRPSGGTQETQYF
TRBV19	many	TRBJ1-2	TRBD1	TGTGCCAGTAGGAACCGGGACAGAGACCGAAAGAACTATGGCTACACCTTC	CASRNRDRDRKNYGYTF
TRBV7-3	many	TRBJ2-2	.	TGTGCCAGCAGCTTAACTGGGGGACCCACCGGGGAGCTGTTTTTT	CASSLTGGPTGELFF
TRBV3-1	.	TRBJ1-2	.	TGTGCCAGCAGCCAAGGGTCAGAACGCAACTATGGCTACACCTTC	CASSQGSERNYGYTF
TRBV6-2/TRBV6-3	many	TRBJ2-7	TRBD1	TGTGCCAGCACCGCAACCCTGGGACAGGGGGTTTACGAGCAGTACTTC	CASTATLGQGVYEQYF
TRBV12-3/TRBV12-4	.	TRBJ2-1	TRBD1	TGTGCCAGCAGTCCTACAGGGGGCGTTGGGGCCGATGAGCAGTTCTTC	CASSPTGGVGADEQFF
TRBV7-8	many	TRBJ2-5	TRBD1	TGTGCCAGCAGCTTTCTGACAGGGGTAGGGGAGACCCAGTACTTC	CASSFLTGVGETQYF
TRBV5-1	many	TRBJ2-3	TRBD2	TGCGCCAGCAGCCCCGGACTTCGGGAGGCGGATACGCAGTATTTT	CASSPGLREADTQYF
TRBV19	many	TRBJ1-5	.	TGTGCCAGTAGTACCCCAGGACGCAACAATCAGCCCCAGCATTTT	CASSTPGRNNQPQHF
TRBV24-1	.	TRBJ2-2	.	TGTGCCACCAGTGATCCCAGCAGGAACACCGGGGAGCTGTTTTTT	CATSDPSRNTGELFF
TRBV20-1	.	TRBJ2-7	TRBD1	TGCAGTGTCCCGGGACAGGGGCCCTACGAGCAGTACTTC	CSVPGQGPYEQYF
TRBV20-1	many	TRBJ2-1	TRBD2	TGCAGTGCTTTCATTCTAGCGGGAGGGCCTGAGGCTAAAGACAATGAGCAGTTCTTC	CSAFILAGGPEAKDNEQFF
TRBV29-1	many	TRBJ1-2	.	TGCAGCGTTGATCCGGGGGCAAATGGCTACACCTTC	CSVDPGANGYTF
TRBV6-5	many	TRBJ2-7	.	TGTGCCAGCAGTCGTCGTGGGACTTCGTACGAGCAGTACTTC	CASSRRGTSYEQYF
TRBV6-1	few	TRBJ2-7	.	TGTGCCAGCAGTGGGGGCGGAAGGACCTACGAGCAGTACTTC	CASSGGGRTYEQYF
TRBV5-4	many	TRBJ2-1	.	TGTGCCAGCAGCTTGATTTCGCGGCAGGGCAATGAGCAGTTCTTC	CASSLISRQGNEQFF
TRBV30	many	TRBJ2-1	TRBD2	TGTGGGACTAGCGGGTTAAATGAGCAGTTCTTC	CGTSGLNEQFF
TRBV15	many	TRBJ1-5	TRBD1	TGTGCCACCAGCAGGGAGACAGGGGGCCCCCAGCATTTT	CATSRETGGPQHF
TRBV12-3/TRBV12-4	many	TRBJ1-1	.	TGTGCCAGCAGTGCAGGACCGATGAACACTGAAGCTTTCTTT	CASSAGPMNTEAFF
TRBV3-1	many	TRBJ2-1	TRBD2	TGTGCCAGCAGCCCCCGGACTAGCAATGAGCAGTTCTTC	CASSPRTSNEQFF
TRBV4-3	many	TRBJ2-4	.	TGCGCCAGCAGCCAAGATCATCTTTCTTTAGTCCAGTACTTC	CASSQDHLSLVQYF